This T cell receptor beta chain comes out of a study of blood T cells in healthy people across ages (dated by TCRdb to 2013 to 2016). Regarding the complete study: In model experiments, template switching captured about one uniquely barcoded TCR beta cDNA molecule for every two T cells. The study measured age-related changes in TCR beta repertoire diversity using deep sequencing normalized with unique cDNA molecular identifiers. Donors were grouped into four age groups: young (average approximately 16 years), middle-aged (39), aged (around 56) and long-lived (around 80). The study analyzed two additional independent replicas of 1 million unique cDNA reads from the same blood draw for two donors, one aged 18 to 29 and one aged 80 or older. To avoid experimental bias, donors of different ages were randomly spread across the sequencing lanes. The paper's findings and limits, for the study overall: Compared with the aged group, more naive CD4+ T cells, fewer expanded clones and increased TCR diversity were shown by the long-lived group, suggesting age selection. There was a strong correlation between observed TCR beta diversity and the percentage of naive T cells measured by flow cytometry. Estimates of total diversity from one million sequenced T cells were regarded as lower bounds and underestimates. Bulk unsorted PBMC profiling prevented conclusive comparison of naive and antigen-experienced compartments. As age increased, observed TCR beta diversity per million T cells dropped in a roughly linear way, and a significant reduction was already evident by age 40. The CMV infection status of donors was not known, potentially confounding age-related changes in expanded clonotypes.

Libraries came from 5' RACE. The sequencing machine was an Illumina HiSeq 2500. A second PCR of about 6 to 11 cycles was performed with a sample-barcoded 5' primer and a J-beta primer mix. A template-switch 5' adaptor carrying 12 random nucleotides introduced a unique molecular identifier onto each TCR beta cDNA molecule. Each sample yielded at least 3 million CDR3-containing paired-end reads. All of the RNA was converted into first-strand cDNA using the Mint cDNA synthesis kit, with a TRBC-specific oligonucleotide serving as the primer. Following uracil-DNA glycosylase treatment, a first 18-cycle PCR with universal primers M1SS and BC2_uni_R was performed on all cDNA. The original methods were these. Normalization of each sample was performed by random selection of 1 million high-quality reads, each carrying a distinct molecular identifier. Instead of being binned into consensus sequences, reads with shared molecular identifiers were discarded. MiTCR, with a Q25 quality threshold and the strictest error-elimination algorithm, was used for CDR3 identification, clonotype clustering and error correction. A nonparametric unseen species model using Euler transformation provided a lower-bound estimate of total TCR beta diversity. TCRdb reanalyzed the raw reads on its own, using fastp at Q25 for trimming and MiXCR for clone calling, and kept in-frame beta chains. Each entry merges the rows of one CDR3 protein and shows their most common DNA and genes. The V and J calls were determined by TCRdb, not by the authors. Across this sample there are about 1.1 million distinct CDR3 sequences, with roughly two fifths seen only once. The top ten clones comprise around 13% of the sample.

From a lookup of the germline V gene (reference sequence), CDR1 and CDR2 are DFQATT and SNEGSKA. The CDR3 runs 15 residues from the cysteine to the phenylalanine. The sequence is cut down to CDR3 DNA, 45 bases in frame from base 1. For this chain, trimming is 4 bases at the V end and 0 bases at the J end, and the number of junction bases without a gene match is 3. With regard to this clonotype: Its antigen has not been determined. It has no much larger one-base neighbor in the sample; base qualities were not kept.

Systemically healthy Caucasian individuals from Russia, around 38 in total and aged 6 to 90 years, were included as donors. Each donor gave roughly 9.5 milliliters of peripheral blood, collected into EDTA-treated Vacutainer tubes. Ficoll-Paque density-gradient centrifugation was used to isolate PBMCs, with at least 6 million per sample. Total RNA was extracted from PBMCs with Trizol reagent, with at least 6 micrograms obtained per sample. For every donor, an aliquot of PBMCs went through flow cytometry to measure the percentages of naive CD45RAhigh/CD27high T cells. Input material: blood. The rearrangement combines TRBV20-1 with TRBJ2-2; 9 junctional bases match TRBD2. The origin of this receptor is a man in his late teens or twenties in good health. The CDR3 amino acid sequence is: CSANSGGANTGELFF. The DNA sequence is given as TGCAGTGCTAATAGCGGGGGCGCGAACACCGGGGAGCTGTTTTTT.